The source of this T cell receptor beta chain is a study of blood T cell repertoires in COVID-19. Study-level information: Donors in the United States, Italy and Spain gave samples during acute or convalescent COVID-19. T cells, B-cell-depleted T cells, or PBMCs supplied cDNA or gDNA.

Generated by immunoSEQ multiplex PCR, the TCRdb table keeps only in-frame clones and is missing some. The sample shows 300,000 to 450,000 clones, around nine tenths of them seen only once. The age range of participants was about 18 to 90 years, with residence in more than 20 US areas. Looked up from germline, CDR1 is SGHRS and CDR2 is YFSETQ. The CDR3 totals 16 residues. V was pared by 0 bases and J by 2 bases, with 14 bases between. The origin of this receptor is a woman in her thirties who had been exposed to COVID-19. The sequenced material came from PBMCs or T cells enriched from blood (not recorded which). The chain recombines TRBV5-1 with TRBJ1-1; weak D call: TRBD1 (5 bases). This CDR3 is CASSLDRPSPNTEAFF. CDR3 nucleotide sequence: TGCGCCAGCAGCTTGGACAGGCCGTCCCCTAACACTGAAGCTTTCTTT.